This T cell receptor beta chain was sequenced in a study of T cell repertoires in cytomegalovirus infection. Broader study findings: The response measured ex vivo was dominated by TCR beta clonotypes (HLA-C-restricted and CMV-specific). There were carriers of CMV plus the relevant HLA, and cumulative public TCR beta family frequency identified them.

The CDR3 loop spans 14 amino acids. Per the germline V gene, CDR1 is SGHAT and CDR2 is FQNNGV. Trimming took 5 bases from V and 7 from J, leaving 17 bases between them. About this clonotype: What it recognizes is unknown.

TCRdb processed the reads anew with MiXCR; each CDR3 protein has one entry. The repertoire includes a few hundred thousand distinct CDR3 sequences, approximately 40% of them detected once, and 48% sits in the top ten. Material: cultured PBMCs, obtained from culture after CMV antigen stimulation. The sequence was obtained from a human donor in good health (CMV status not recorded). Some clones in this sample may be carry-over from other donors' samples. The rearrangement uses TRBV11-2 and TRBJ1-1; TRBD1 might be the D (6 bases). In DNA form, the CDR3 reads TGTGCCAGCAGCCATTACAGGGACTCCTATGAAGCTTTCTTT. Its translation is CASSHYRDSYEAFF. Full variable domain (remainder filled in from reference TRBV11-2 and TRBJ1-1): EAGVAQSPRYKIIEKRQSVAFWCNPISGHATLYWYQQILGQGPKLLIQFQNNGVVDDSQLPKDRFSAERLKGVDSTLKIQPAKLEDSAVYLCASSHYRDSYEAFFGQGTRLTVV.